Below, 14 T cell receptor beta chains from the same sample are listed, as sequenced in a study of T cell changes during pregnancy in multiple sclerosis. Generated by immunoSEQ multiplex PCR, the TCRdb table keeps only in-frame clones and is missing some. This table holds 20,000 to 25,000 clones, around 85% found once. The sequencing here drew on CD8+ T cells from peripheral blood mononuclear cells, taken in the first trimester of pregnancy. The origin of the receptors is a female donor in good health, enrolled as a control in a pregnancy study.

The V call is TRBV4-2, the J call TRBJ2-7; 9 bases match TRBD1. CDR3 length: 19 amino acids. Germline V gives CDR1 LGHNA, CDR2 YNFKEQ. V gave up 0 bases and J gave up 4 bases; unmatched junction bases: 16. In nucleotides, the CDR3 is TGTGCCAGCAGCCAAGATCTTGTGTCCCGGGACAGGGTGGGGTACGAGCAGTACTTC. Its translation: CASSQDLVSRDRVGYEQYF.

The V and J genes are TRBV4-2 and TRBJ2-1; 7 nucleotides line up with TRBD2. CDR1 is LGHNA, CDR2 YNFKEQ, per germline. CDR3 size: 16 residues. V lost 2 bases to trimming and J lost 4 bases; unmatched junction nucleotides: 8. The CDR3 region is CASSQRGEGLYNEQFF. CDR3 nucleotide sequence: TGTGCCAGCAGCCAACGTGGGGAGGGCCTGTACAATGAGCAGTTCTTC.

The chain carries TRBV27 and TRBJ2-2, with unresolved D. Germline V gives CDR1 MNHEY, CDR2 SMNVEV (reference sequence). V lost 5 bases and J lost 8, with 9 bases in between. The CDR3 has 12 amino acids. CDR3: CASSEPEGELFF. Written as DNA, the CDR3 is TGTGCCAGCAGTGAGCCGGAGGGGGAGCTGTTTTTT.

This chain joins TRBV14 and TRBJ2-5; no clear D. Trimming shortened V by 1 base and J by 5 bases, and 11 bases separated the two germline ends. This CDR3 is built from 14 residues. Germline CDR1 SGHDN, CDR2 FVKESK. The DNA of the CDR3 is TGTGCCAGCAGCCAAGCTGGGCTTGGGGAGACCCAGTACTTC. This codes for CASSQAGLGETQYF.

The V and J genes are TRBV27 and TRBJ2-7; a weak D match, TRBD1 (5 bases). The CDR3 is 13 amino acids. CDR1 and CDR2 from the germline V gene are MNHEY and SMNVEV (reference sequence). Trimming shortened V by 0 bases and J by 4 bases, and 7 bases separated the two germline ends. As DNA, the CDR3 is TGTGCCAGCAGTTTATCTAGGACATACGAGCAGTACTTC. It encodes CASSLSRTYEQYF.

This chain uses TRBV6-4 with TRBJ2-1; 9 nucleotides line up with TRBD2. CDR3 length equals 16 residues. The J segment lost 7 bases and the V segment lost 4 bases, leaving 11 bases of the junction unmatched. Germline CDR1 and CDR2: MRHNA and SNTAGT. CDR3 sequence: CASSGDAGGAGNEQFF. CDR3 in DNA: TGTGCCAGCAGTGGGGATGCGGGGGGGGCCGGGAATGAGCAGTTCTTC.

The chain joins TRBV4-1 to TRBJ2-7; 8 positions agree with TRBD1. The CDR3 length is 18 residues. The J segment lost 4 bases and the V segment lost 0 bases, leaving 14 bases of the junction unmatched. Germline CDR1 is MGHRA and CDR2 is YSYEKL. The CDR3 region is CASSQDPGWPGGRYEQYF. CDR3 DNA sequence: TGCGCCAGCAGCCAAGATCCCGGCTGGCCAGGGGGCCGTTACGAGCAGTACTTC.

The J gene is TRBJ2-2, the V gene TRBV5-8; 10 bases are shared with TRBD1. With 4 bases clipped from V and 3 bases from J, the junction kept 3 bases outside the gene matches. The CDR3 is 15 amino acids. CDR1 and CDR2 (germline): SGHTS, YDEGEE. CDR3: CASSGGTGDTGELFF. The CDR3 DNA is TGTGCCAGCAGCGGGGGGACAGGGGACACCGGGGAGCTGTTTTTT.

In this sample, this clone turned up a few times. This chain uses TRBV6-1 with TRBJ1-1; a weak D match, TRBD1 (5 bases). The V gene's germline CDR1 is MNHNS and CDR2 SASEGT. The CDR3 has 13 amino acids. With 3 bases removed from V and 3 bases from J, the gap between germline ends came to 8 bases. This CDR3 reads CASSDREYTEAFF. CDR3 nucleotides: TGTGCCAGCAGTGACAGGGAATACACTGAAGCTTTCTTT.

The V gene is TRBV7-9, the J gene TRBJ2-7; the match to TRBD1 covers 7 bases. Germline CDR1 SEHNR, CDR2 FQNEAQ (reference sequence). This CDR3 has 12 residues. V was clipped by 5 bases and J by 3 bases; unmatched bases: 1. CDR3 sequence reads: CASSPGGYEQYF. CDR3 DNA sequence: TGTGCCAGCAGCCCAGGGGGCTACGAGCAGTACTTC.

The chain is built from TRBV6-6 and TRBJ2-4; tentative D call: TRBD1 (6 bases). The germline CDR1 and CDR2 sequences are MNHNY and SVGAGI (reference sequence). The CDR3 is 14 residues long. Trimming stripped 6 bases from V and 8 bases from J, with 17 bases between. The CDR3 here is CASSPQGIMDIQYF. Written as DNA, the CDR3 is TGTGCCAGCAGCCCCCAGGGGATTATGGACATTCAGTACTTC.

V usage is TRBV9 and J usage is TRBJ2-3; 10 positions match TRBD2. This CDR3 contains 15 residues. Unmatched junction bases numbered 5, after V lost 3 bases and J lost 4 bases. Germline CDR1 and CDR2: SGDLS and YYNGEE. The CDR3 loop is CASSESGRAADTQYF. The CDR3 DNA reads as TGTGCCAGCAGCGAAAGCGGGAGGGCCGCAGATACGCAGTATTTT.

The chain recombines TRBV5-4 with TRBJ2-5; no clear D. The DNA end lines up better with TRBJ2-7; the J call may be wrong. CDR1 is SGHNT and CDR2 is YYREEE in the germline V gene (reference sequence). The CDR3 is made up of 12 amino acids. Written as DNA, the CDR3 is TGTGCCAGCAGCTTGGCCAGGAACGAGCAGTACTTC. Translated, it gives CASSLARNEQYF.

V is TRBV6-4 and J is TRBJ1-6, with a possible D match to TRBD1 (5 bases). The CDR3 contains 13 residues. Trimming removed 4 bases at V and 10 bases at J, with 11 bases between. Germline CDR1 reads MRHNA; CDR2 reads SNTAGT. The CDR3 bases are TGTGCCAGCAGTGCCGGCGGGGGGTCACCCCTCCACTTT. Translation: CASSAGGGSPLHF.